These T cell receptor beta chains were read from a single sample in a study of T cell repertoires in cytomegalovirus infection. TCRdb used MiXCR to reprocess the reads, holding one entry per CDR3 protein. In the table there are approximately 750,000 distinct CDR3 sequences, about a third of which are singletons. The sequencing sample was made of PBMCs. The receptors come from a human donor in good health (CMV status not recorded). Some clones in this sample may be carry-over from other donors' samples. The CDR3 runs from the conserved cysteine through the conserved F or W. A D gene is named only where the DNA matches it firmly. Size is omitted from some rows. Given values are once, few, many or a class for expanded clones.

CDR3nt: TGTGCCAGCAGCGACCTAAGGAAGCAGTTCTTC
CDR3aa: CASSDLRKQFF
v_gene: TRBV9
abundance: NA
j_gene: TRBJ2-1
d_gene: NA

CDR3nt: TGTGCCAGCAGTTCCATAGCGGGAGGGGGCAAAAACATTCAGTACTTC
CDR3aa: CASSSIAGGGKNIQYF
v_gene: TRBV6-6
abundance: few
j_gene: TRBJ2-4
d_gene: TRBD2

CDR3nt: TGTGCCAGCAGTTTATCGGACAGCCGACTCTATGGCTACACCTTC
CDR3aa: CASSLSDSRLYGYTF
v_gene: TRBV27
abundance: NA
j_gene: TRBJ1-2
d_gene: NA

CDR3nt: TGTGCCAGCAGACTGGGGACGGAAAGCTACGAGCAGTACTTC
CDR3aa: CASRLGTESYEQYF
v_gene: TRBV6-2/TRBV6-3
abundance: NA
j_gene: TRBJ2-7
d_gene: NA

CDR3nt: TGCAGCGTTGAAGAAGGCCCGGGACAGGCCACTGAAGCTTTCTTT
CDR3aa: CSVEEGPGQATEAFF
v_gene: TRBV29-1
abundance: few
j_gene: TRBJ1-1
d_gene: TRBD1

CDR3nt: TGTGCCAGCAGTGGGACAGGGAGAGGAGATGGCTACACCTTC
CDR3aa: CASSGTGRGDGYTF
v_gene: TRBV2
abundance: NA
j_gene: TRBJ1-2
d_gene: TRBD1

CDR3nt: TGCGCCAGCAGCATCCCCGTACAAGCTTCAGACAGGGGGGGAGGCAAAAACATTCAGTACTTC
CDR3aa: CASSIPVQASDRGGGKNIQYF
v_gene: TRBV5-1
abundance: NA
j_gene: TRBJ2-4
d_gene: TRBD1

CDR3nt: TGTGCCATCAGTGCCCGACTCTACGAAAAACTGTTTTTT
CDR3aa: CAISARLYEKLFF
v_gene: TRBV10-3
abundance: NA
j_gene: TRBJ1-4
d_gene: NA

CDR3nt: TGTGCCAGCAGCTTTTCAATCTATGGGGGCGAGCAGTACTTC
CDR3aa: CASSFSIYGGEQYF
v_gene: TRBV7-3
abundance: NA
j_gene: TRBJ2-7
d_gene: NA

CDR3nt: TGTGCCATCGGAAGCGGGCAGGGATCTAACTATGGCTACACCTTC
CDR3aa: CAIGSGQGSNYGYTF
v_gene: TRBV10-3
abundance: NA
j_gene: TRBJ1-2
d_gene: NA

CDR3nt: TGTGCCAGTAGTGCTAGCCCCGAGGGTTGGCGGGAGGATCGCTACGAGCAGTACTTC
CDR3aa: CASSASPEGWREDRYEQYF
v_gene: TRBV19
abundance: few
j_gene: TRBJ2-7
d_gene: TRBD2

CDR3nt: TGTGCCAGCAGTTACCCCGGGACAGGTCTAAATTATGGCTACACCTTC
CDR3aa: CASSYPGTGLNYGYTF
v_gene: TRBV6-6
abundance: NA
j_gene: TRBJ1-2
d_gene: TRBD1

CDR3nt: TGTGCCAGCAGTTTATCAGGGAGCAGCAATCAGCCCCAGCATTTT
CDR3aa: CASSLSGSSNQPQHF
v_gene: TRBV28
abundance: NA
j_gene: TRBJ1-5
d_gene: NA

CDR3nt: TGTGCCATCAACGTGTCAGGAGGCTATGGCTACACCTTC
CDR3aa: CAINVSGGYGYTF
v_gene: TRBV10-3
abundance: NA
j_gene: TRBJ1-2
d_gene: NA

CDR3nt: TGTGCCAGCAGCTTGATCCAGGAGGACAATGAGCAGTTCTTC
CDR3aa: CASSLIQEDNEQFF
v_gene: TRBV7-8
abundance: many
j_gene: TRBJ2-1
d_gene: NA

CDR3nt: TGTGCCAGCGGAGTCAGGGGCATTTACGGCTACACCTTC
CDR3aa: CASGVRGIYGYTF
v_gene: TRBV12-3/TRBV12-4
abundance: NA
j_gene: TRBJ1-2
d_gene: NA

CDR3nt: TGTGCCAGCAGTTTGGGCTACTCAGGGTACGGGAGTTATGGCTACACCTTC
CDR3aa: CASSLGYSGYGSYGYTF
v_gene: TRBV27
abundance: few
j_gene: TRBJ1-2
d_gene: NA

CDR3nt: TGTGCCAGCGGCAATCTCAGTGTTCAGCCCCAGCATTTT
CDR3aa: CASGNLSVQPQHF
v_gene: TRBV27
abundance: few
j_gene: TRBJ1-5
d_gene: NA

CDR3nt: TGTGCCAGCAGTCAGATCCGGGAGCCTGAGCAGTTCTTC
CDR3aa: CASSQIREPEQFF
v_gene: TRBV7-9
abundance: NA
j_gene: TRBJ2-1
d_gene: NA

CDR3nt: TGTGCCAGCAGCTTCGGACAGGGAATAAGCGGGTTTAAAGAAGAGACCCAGTACTTC
CDR3aa: CASSFGQGISGFKEETQYF
v_gene: TRBV11-2
abundance: NA
j_gene: TRBJ2-5
d_gene: TRBD1

CDR3nt: TGTGCCAGCAGCTCCCCCGCGAGCGGGAGGGCCTACGAGCAGTACTTC
CDR3aa: CASSSPASGRAYEQYF
v_gene: TRBV28
abundance: NA
j_gene: TRBJ2-7
d_gene: TRBD2

CDR3nt: TGTGCCAGCAGTGTCGCAGGGGGCGCTTACGGGGAGCTGTTTTTT
CDR3aa: CASSVAGGAYGELFF
v_gene: TRBV7-8
abundance: many
j_gene: TRBJ2-2
d_gene: TRBD1

CDR3nt: TGTGCCAGCAGCCCGTTACAGGGGCAAGAGACCCAGTACTTC
CDR3aa: CASSPLQGQETQYF
v_gene: TRBV5-6
abundance: NA
j_gene: TRBJ2-5
d_gene: TRBD1

CDR3nt: TGTGCCAGCAGCGGGGCCGGGACGGAATCTTATGGCTACACCTTC
CDR3aa: CASSGAGTESYGYTF
v_gene: TRBV3-1
abundance: once
j_gene: TRBJ1-2
d_gene: NA

CDR3nt: TGTGCCAGCAGCTTATTCTCACGTGAGGAAGAGACCCAGTACTTC
CDR3aa: CASSLFSREEETQYF
v_gene: TRBV7-8
abundance: NA
j_gene: TRBJ2-5
d_gene: NA

CDR3nt: TGTGCCAGCACGGACTCCTACGAGCAGTACTTC
CDR3aa: CASTDSYEQYF
v_gene: TRBV6-2/TRBV6-3
abundance: NA
j_gene: TRBJ2-7
d_gene: NA

CDR3nt: TGTGCCAGCAGCTCAGGGGCAAGTCGCACTGAAGCTTTCTTT
CDR3aa: CASSSGASRTEAFF
v_gene: TRBV7-4
abundance: NA
j_gene: TRBJ1-1
d_gene: NA

CDR3nt: TGCAGTGTTGGATCCGGACACCCTGGAAACACCATATATTTT
CDR3aa: CSVGSGHPGNTIYF
v_gene: TRBV29-1
abundance: NA
j_gene: TRBJ1-3
d_gene: NA

CDR3nt: TGTGCCAGCAACCCAGACAGAGCCTACAATGAGCAGTTCTTC
CDR3aa: CASNPDRAYNEQFF
v_gene: TRBV7-4
abundance: once
j_gene: TRBJ2-1
d_gene: NA